This is a list of T cell receptor beta chains from one sample in a study of cytomegalovirus exposure and HLA in healthy donors. Libraries were prepared by immunoSEQ multiplex PCR; TCRdb keeps only in-frame clonotypes and omits some of them. The sample carries 150,000 to 160,000 clones, nearly 80% recorded once. Sequencing was performed on PBMCs. The receptors were gathered from a man aged 30 to 45 in good health and CMV-seropositive. Both conserved end residues are part of each CDR3. The D gene is left open where the match is weak. The size field is filled for only some rows; it gives once, few, many or a size class.

few	TRBJ1-5	TRBD1	TRBV5-8	TGTGCCAGCAGAGATTACAGGGGCCCCCGGCCCCAGCATTTT	CASRDYRGPRPQHF
-	TRBJ2-2	TRBD1	TRBV25-1	TGTGCCAGCAGTCCGACAGGGGGGGACACCGGGGAGCTGTTTTTT	CASSPTGGDTGELFF
-	TRBJ1-1	-	TRBV4-2	TGTGCCAGCAGCCAAGTCTCAGGGGCCCTATACACTGAAGCTTTCTTT	CASSQVSGALYTEAFF
-	TRBJ2-3	-	TRBV27	TGTGCCAGCAGTTTAAGGCCCGAGGGTACGCAGTATTTT	CASSLRPEGTQYF
-	TRBJ2-3	TRBD2	TRBV27	TGTGCCAGCAGTTTATCGGCGGGGGAGCCTAGCACAGATACGCAGTATTTT	CASSLSAGEPSTDTQYF
-	TRBJ2-1	-	TRBV7-2	TGTGCCAGCAGCGGCGGGACCTACAATGAGCAGTTCTTC	CASSGGTYNEQFF
-	TRBJ1-3	TRBD1	TRBV7-2	TGTGCCAGCAGCACACGACAGGGACCCAGCTCTGGAAACACCATATATTTT	CASSTRQGPSSGNTIYF
-	TRBJ1-4	-	TRBV7-2	TGTGCCAGCAGCTTACCCCGGGACAAGAATGAAAAACTGTTTTTT	CASSLPRDKNEKLFF
-	TRBJ2-1	-	TRBV5-1	TGCGCCAGCAGCTCCCAGCCGACAGTTCGGGAGCAGTTCTTC	CASSSQPTVREQFF
-	TRBJ2-3	TRBD2	TRBV15	TGTGCCACCAGCAGCGGACTAGCGGGACTCACAGATACGCAGTATTTT	CATSSGLAGLTDTQYF
-	TRBJ1-4	-	TRBV28	TGTGCCAGCAGACAAAGTAATGAAAAACTGTTTTTT	CASRQSNEKLFF
once	TRBJ1-1	TRBD1	TRBV5-6	TGTGCCAGCAGCCCCCCGGGACAGGGGGCGGACGGCACTGAAGCTTTCTTT	CASSPPGQGADGTEAFF
-	TRBJ2-7	-	TRBV10-2	TGCGCCAGCAGTGAGTCTACAGGGAAGACCTACGTGCAGTACTTC	CASSESTGKTYVQYF
-	TRBJ2-1	TRBD1	TRBV5-1	TGCGCCAGCAGCTCCCCCGGGGACAGGGGTTCTTCTACTACTGGCAATGAGCAGTTCTTC	CASSSPGDRGSSTTGNEQFF
-	TRBJ1-1	-	TRBV18	TGTGCCAGCTCTCAACAGGTGATCAACACTGAAGCTTTCTTT	CASSQQVINTEAFF
-	TRBJ1-1	-	TRBV4-2	TGTGCCAGCAGCCAAGAGGCGGGGATTAAGGACACTGAAGCTTTCTTT	CASSQEAGIKDTEAFF
-	TRBJ2-7	-	TRBV7-2	TGTGCCAGCAGCTTAGTCTTTAGCGTTCTTTTATCCCACGAGCAGTACTTC	CASSLVFSVLLSHEQYF
few	TRBJ2-7	TRBD1	TRBV23-1	TGCGCCAGCAGTCAATCTTCGGACAGGGGGCTCGGCGAGCAGTACTTC	CASSQSSDRGLGEQYF
-	TRBJ1-4	TRBD1	TRBV18	TGTGCCAGCTCACCATCCGGGACAGCAAATGAAAAACTGTTTTTT	CASSPSGTANEKLFF
-	TRBJ1-3	-	TRBV7-6	TGTGCCAGCAGCTTAACCTCAGGCCCTGGAAACACCATATATTTT	CASSLTSGPGNTIYF
few	TRBJ2-7	-	TRBV29-1	TGCAGCGGCAGCGACGGGGGAGGCTACGAGCAGTACTTC	CSGSDGGGYEQYF
-	TRBJ1-4	-	TRBV19	TGTGCCAGTAGTATCCTGCAGTCAAATGAAAAACTGTTTTTT	CASSILQSNEKLFF
-	TRBJ1-4	TRBD1	TRBV5-1	TGCGCCAGCAGCTTGGGGTTAGGGGGCGATGAAAAACTGTTTTTT	CASSLGLGGDEKLFF
-	TRBJ1-4	-	TRBV6-6	TGTGCCAGCAGTTCTTCAGGGGCTGTGAATGAAAAACTGTTTTTT	CASSSSGAVNEKLFF
-	TRBJ2-1	-	TRBV30	TGTGCCTGGAGTGTACTGTGGGGGGAGTCCTACAATGAGCAGTTCTTC	CAWSVLWGESYNEQFF
-	TRBJ2-5	TRBD1	TRBV11-3	TGTGCCAGCAGCGGGACAGATGAGACCCAGTACTTC	CASSGTDETQYF
few	TRBJ2-2	-	TRBV6-1	TGTGCCAGCAGTAAACCTATCACCGGGGAGCTGTTTTTT	CASSKPITGELFF
-	TRBJ2-1	TRBD2	TRBV5-1	TGCGCCAGCAGCTTGGGGACGGCGGGAGAGAGGAATGAGCAGTTCTTC	CASSLGTAGERNEQFF
once	TRBJ2-7	-	TRBV4-1	TGCGCCAGCAGCCAAGATTTTCGCTACGAGCAGTACTTC	CASSQDFRYEQYF
-	TRBJ2-7	TRBD2	TRBV13	TGTGCCAGCAGCTTACGGACTAGCGGGACCGATTTCTACGAGCAGTACTTC	CASSLRTSGTDFYEQYF